The source of this T cell receptor (beta chain) is a study of T cells in Graves' hyperthyroidism and ophthalmopathy (dated by TCRdb to the late 2010s). Study-level background: Peripheral blood samples were taken at the time of initial diagnosis, prior to any treatment. To identify distinguishing TCR V-J signatures, a discovery cohort of about 100 patients was used, comprising 43 with Graves' ophthalmopathy and 57 with stable Graves' hyperthyroidism. An independent validation cohort of some 18 hyperthyroidism patients and about 16 patients who later progressed to ophthalmopathy tested prospective prediction of ophthalmopathy. The approximately 90 discovery patients were divided at random into training and test sets in a 7:3 ratio. The study also compared thyroid tissue and blood T-cell repertoires from more than five Graves' hyperthyroidism patients. Following sampling, methimazole starting at 30 mg daily was given to hyperthyroidism patients, and high-dose intravenous methylprednisolone was given to ophthalmopathy patients. The paper describes TCR Vbeta CDR3 sequencing of about 140 peripheral blood samples, made up of 40 to 45 ophthalmopathy patients, some 80 hyperthyroidism patients and 17 progressor patients. The investigation overall reported the following: In validation, the model predicted progression to ophthalmopathy a median of about 6.5 months before onset, with about 70% sensitivity and roughly 72% specificity. A 13 V-J signature model separated ophthalmopathy from stable hyperthyroidism, with about 90% sensitivity and 81.08% specificity in cross-validation and 80%/75% in testing. Blood samples also contained most of the expanded thyroid clonotypes (frequency above 0.001), which suggests that blood repertoires may reflect thyroid immune responses. No statistical method was used to set the sample size in advance, and investigators knew the group allocation.

Amplification of TCR beta CDR3 regions was carried out from RNA transcripts. For the first round of RT-PCR on the TCR CDR3, the HTBI primer set was used together with the Qiagen OneStep RT-PCR kit. A second multiplex PCR round built the libraries, followed by size selection and purification. Libraries were sequenced paired-end with 100 bp reads on an Illumina HiSeq2000. The authors' analysis ran thus. SOAPnuke was used to process the raw data, removing reads that contained adapters or uncalled bases, had a mean Phred below 15, or lacked an exact match to the constant primer or identifier. High-quality paired reads were merged with COPE v1.2.5, and unique nucleotide sequences were defined as clonotypes. Clonotypes were aligned to IMGT TRBV, TRBD and TRBJ reference segments using MiTCR v1.1. The analysis was restricted to V-J combinations with a frequency above 0.0001, which together covered approximately 99% of the repertoires. The TCS score was defined as F50 (clonal expansion) divided by E x V (chaos), with BLOSUM62-based TCRdist calculated between CDR3 peptides within each V-J. Welch's t-statistics and random forest reduced fewer than 600 V-J features to roughly 13, which were used in a naive Bayes classifier (R e1071). TCRdb took the public reads, trimmed them with fastp at Q25, ran MiXCR for clone calling and kept in-frame beta chains. Each CDR3 protein gets just one entry, which takes the most common genes and DNA from the rows behind it. These V and J calls derive from TCRdb rather than the authors' analysis. In this sample the table shows some 350,000 distinct CDR3 sequences, less than 20% of which occur a single time. Roughly 25% of the sample comes from the top ten.

A note on this clonotype: This receptor's antigen is unknown. Base-call qualities are not available, and no considerably larger clone is one nucleotide away.

The CDR3 goes from the cysteine to the phenylalanine over 21 residues. Only CDR3 DNA is held: 63 bases, read in frame from base 1. Ends trimmed: V by 3 bases, J by 5 bases; bases unmatched to a gene: 21. Hyperthyroidism patients were newly diagnosed, had a disease duration of under 2 months, and were aged 18 to 65 years. The study excluded patients with uncontrolled infections, other autoimmune diseases, pregnancy or lactation. Diagnoses relied on clinical symptoms, serum thyroxine and TRAb, thyroid ultrasound and orbital computed tomography. For progressor patients, blood was drawn at the first diagnosis of hyperthyroidism, before any ophthalmopathy symptoms had appeared. PBMCs were isolated from about 9.1 ml of fresh peripheral blood by Ficoll-Paque density gradient centrifugation. Progressor patients were defined as those initially diagnosed with Graves' hyperthyroidism in whom ophthalmopathy developed during follow-up. Trizol reagent was used to extract total RNA, and RNA quality was then checked on an Agilent 2100 Bioanalyzer.

The sample consisted of blood. This sequence uses TRBV12-3 or TRBV12-4 and TRBJ2-2; 10 central nucleotides agree with TRBD2. The receptor comes from a woman under 30 with Graves' hyperthyroidism that later progressed to Graves' ophthalmopathy. For the CDR3, the sequence is CASSFSPVGLARARETGELFF. In nucleotide form, the sequence is TGTGCCAGCAGTTTCTCCCCAGTGGGACTAGCGCGCGCCCGGGAGACCGGGGAGCTGTTTTTT.